These 3 T cell receptor beta chains came from one sample sequenced in a study of neurological immune-mediated disorders. MiXCR was run by TCRdb on the 5' RACE reads, yielding one entry per CDR3 protein. In the table there are tens of thousands of distinct CDR3 sequences, around 3.8% of which are singletons. Sequenced: PBMCs. These receptors all stem from a woman aged 50 to 60 with multiple sclerosis.

This clonotype appeared many times. This chain joins TRBV5-1 and TRBJ2-7; 11 bases match TRBD2. The CDR3 sequence is 16 residues long. Germline-derived CDR1 and CDR2 are SGHRS and YFSETQ. V trimming: 0 bases; J trimming: 4 bases; junction bases outside the gene matches: 6. The CDR3: CASSLARASGRYEQYF. For the CDR3, the DNA is TGCGCCAGCAGCTTGGCCAGGGCTAGCGGGAGGTACGAGCAGTACTTC.

This clonotype was detected only a few times. This chain links TRBV5-1 with TRBJ1-1, with D unresolved. The CDR3 has 14 amino acids. Germline V gene data show CDR1 as SGHRS and CDR2 as YFSETQ. Trimming removed 2 bases from V and 0 bases from J, with 8 bases in between. The CDR3 nucleotides are TGCGCCAGCAGCTTAGGAGACATGAACACTGAAGCTTTCTTT. This translates into CASSLGDMNTEAFF.

This clonotype was observed a few times. V gene TRBV5-1 combines with J gene TRBJ2-1; tentative D call: TRBD2 (5 bases). Trimming left V 3 bases short and J 6 bases short, with 10 bases between. The CDR3 has 13 residues. CDR1 and CDR2 (germline): SGHRS, YFSETQ. CDR3 nucleotide sequence: TGCGCCAGCAGCTCAGCGGTAGGCAATGAGCAGTTCTTC. Amino acid sequence: CASSSAVGNEQFF.